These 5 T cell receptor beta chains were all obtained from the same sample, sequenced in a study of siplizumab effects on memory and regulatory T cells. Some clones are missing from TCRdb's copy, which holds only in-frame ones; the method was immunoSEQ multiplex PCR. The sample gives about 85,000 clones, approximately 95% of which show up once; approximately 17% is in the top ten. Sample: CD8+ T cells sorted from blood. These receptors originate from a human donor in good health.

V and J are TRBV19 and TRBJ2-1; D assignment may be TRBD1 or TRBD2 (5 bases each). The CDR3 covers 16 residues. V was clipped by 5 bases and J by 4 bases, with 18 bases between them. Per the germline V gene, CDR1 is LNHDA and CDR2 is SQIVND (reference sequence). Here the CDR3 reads CASSSPRDPKYNEQFF. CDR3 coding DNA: TGTGCCAGTAGTTCTCCCCGGGACCCTAAGTACAATGAGCAGTTCTTC.

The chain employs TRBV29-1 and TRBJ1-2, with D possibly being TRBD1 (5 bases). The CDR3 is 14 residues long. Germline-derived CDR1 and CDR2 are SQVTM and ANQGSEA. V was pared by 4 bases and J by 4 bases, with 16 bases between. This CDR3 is CSVAREGLGYGYTF. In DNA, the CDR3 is TGCAGCGTTGCCAGGGAAGGACTGGGCTATGGCTACACCTTC.

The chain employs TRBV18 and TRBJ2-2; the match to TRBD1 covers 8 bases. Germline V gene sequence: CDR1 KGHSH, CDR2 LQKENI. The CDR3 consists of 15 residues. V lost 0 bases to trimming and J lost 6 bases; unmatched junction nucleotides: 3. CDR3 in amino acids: CASSPPGQGPGELFF. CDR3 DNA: TGTGCCAGCTCACCACCTGGACAGGGTCCCGGGGAGCTGTTTTTT. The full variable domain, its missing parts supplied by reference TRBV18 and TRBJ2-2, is NAGVMQNPRHLVRRRGQEARLRCSPMKGHSHVYWYRQLPEEGLKFMVYLQKENIIDESGMPKERFSAEFPKEGPSILRIQQVVRGDSAAYFCASSPPGQGPGELFFGEGSRLTVL.

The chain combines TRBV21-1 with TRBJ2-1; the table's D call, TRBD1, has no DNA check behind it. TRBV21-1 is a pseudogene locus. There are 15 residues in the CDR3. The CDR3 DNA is TGTGCCAGCAGCAAGACAGGGGGCGCGGACAATGAGCAGTTCTTC. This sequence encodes CASSKTGGADNEQFF.

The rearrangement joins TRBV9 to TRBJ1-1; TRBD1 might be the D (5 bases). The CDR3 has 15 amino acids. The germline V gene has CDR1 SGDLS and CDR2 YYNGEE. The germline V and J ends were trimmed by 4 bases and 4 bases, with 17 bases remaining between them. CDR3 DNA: TGTGCCAGCAGCCCATCCCGGGCGGGGGGCACTGAAGCTTTCTTT. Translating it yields CASSPSRAGGTEAFF.